These T cell receptor beta chains were read from a single sample in a study of T cells in Graves' hyperthyroidism and ophthalmopathy. TCRdb itself ran the multiplex PCR reads through MiXCR, one entry per CDR3 protein. The sample shows some 580,000 distinct CDR3 sequences, approximately 15% of them seen only once. Sequencing used blood. The origin of the receptors is a middle-aged woman with Graves' ophthalmopathy. CDR3s include the opening cysteine and the closing phenylalanine or tryptophan. The D gene is left open where the match is weak. The listing skips clone size in some rows; elsewhere it reads once, few, many or a size class.

D gene: NA
J gene: TRBJ1-3
clone size: NA
V gene: TRBV2
CDR3 protein: CASSEVATGNTIYF
CDR3 DNA: TGTGCCAGCAGTGAAGTGGCAACTGGAAACACCATATATTTT

D gene: NA
J gene: TRBJ2-1
clone size: few
V gene: TRBV24-1
CDR3 protein: CATSDPSGQSSYNEQFF
CDR3 DNA: TGTGCCACCAGTGATCCCAGCGGGCAGAGCTCCTACAATGAGCAGTTCTTC

D gene: NA
J gene: TRBJ2-5
clone size: few
V gene: TRBV6-2/TRBV6-3
CDR3 protein: CASSSFQETQYF
CDR3 DNA: TGTGCCAGCAGTTCATTCCAAGAGACCCAGTACTTC

D gene: TRBD2
J gene: TRBJ2-5
clone size: NA
V gene: TRBV7-2
CDR3 protein: CASSLSQDSGSFTRETQYF
CDR3 DNA: TGTGCCAGCAGCTTAAGTCAGGATAGCGGGAGCTTTACTAGGGAGACCCAGTACTTC

D gene: TRBD1
J gene: TRBJ1-1
clone size: NA
V gene: TRBV3-1
CDR3 protein: CASSQEGGWSRAFF
CDR3 DNA: TGTGCCAGCAGCCAAGAAGGGGGCTGGTCCCGGGCTTTCTTT

D gene: NA
J gene: TRBJ1-5
clone size: few
V gene: TRBV20-1
CDR3 protein: CSALGGGTGSNQPQHF
CDR3 DNA: TGCAGTGCGCTCGGGGGGGGGACGGGCAGCAATCAGCCCCAGCATTTT

D gene: NA
J gene: TRBJ2-2
clone size: many
V gene: TRBV5-1
CDR3 protein: CASSLSSWTANTGELFF
CDR3 DNA: TGCGCCAGCAGCTTAAGTTCATGGACGGCGAACACCGGGGAGCTGTTTTTT

D gene: NA
J gene: TRBJ1-1
clone size: NA
V gene: TRBV18
CDR3 protein: CASSPGSDTEAFF
CDR3 DNA: TGTGCCAGCTCACCTGGAAGCGACACTGAAGCTTTCTTT

D gene: TRBD1
J gene: TRBJ1-1
clone size: few
V gene: TRBV20-1
CDR3 protein: CSAAGTGNAEAFF
CDR3 DNA: TGCAGTGCCGCGGGGACAGGGAACGCTGAAGCTTTCTTT

D gene: TRBD2
J gene: TRBJ2-7
clone size: many
V gene: TRBV7-9
CDR3 protein: CASSLMGLGEAEQYF
CDR3 DNA: TGTGCCAGCAGCTTAATGGGACTAGGGGAGGCCGAGCAGTACTTC

D gene: NA
J gene: TRBJ1-4
clone size: NA
V gene: TRBV12-3/TRBV12-4
CDR3 protein: CASSGGGGYSDEKLFF
CDR3 DNA: TGTGCCAGCAGTGGCGGGGGCGGTTATTCCGATGAAAAACTGTTTTTT

D gene: NA
J gene: TRBJ1-6
clone size: few
V gene: TRBV20-1
CDR3 protein: CSARAGGGASPLHF
CDR3 DNA: TGCAGTGCTAGAGCGGGAGGGGGAGCATCACCCCTCCACTTT

D gene: TRBD2
J gene: TRBJ2-5
clone size: few
V gene: TRBV12-3/TRBV12-4
CDR3 protein: CASRPMGGGHQETQYF
CDR3 DNA: TGTGCCAGCAGACCGATGGGCGGGGGGCATCAAGAGACCCAGTACTTC

D gene: NA
J gene: TRBJ2-6
clone size: NA
V gene: TRBV28
CDR3 protein: CASSESGRSGANVLTF
CDR3 DNA: TGTGCCAGCAGTGAGTCGGGCCGCTCTGGGGCCAACGTCCTGACTTTC

D gene: NA
J gene: TRBJ2-2
clone size: many
V gene: TRBV5-6
CDR3 protein: CASSLIGYTGELFF
CDR3 DNA: TGTGCCAGCAGCTTGATAGGGTACACCGGGGAGCTGTTTTTT

D gene: NA
J gene: TRBJ1-2
clone size: many
V gene: TRBV3-1
CDR3 protein: CASSQQSTGSYTF
CDR3 DNA: TGTGCCAGCAGCCAACAATCGACAGGAAGCTACACCTTC

D gene: NA
J gene: TRBJ2-1
clone size: NA
V gene: TRBV7-9
CDR3 protein: CASSLVRDHEQFF
CDR3 DNA: TGTGCCAGCAGCTTAGTTAGGGACCATGAGCAGTTCTTC

D gene: TRBD2
J gene: TRBJ2-1
clone size: many
V gene: TRBV6-5
CDR3 protein: CASSYSGLAGGGNEQFF
CDR3 DNA: TGTGCCAGCAGTTACTCGGGACTAGCGGGAGGCGGGAATGAGCAGTTCTTC

D gene: TRBD2
J gene: TRBJ2-1
clone size: many
V gene: TRBV7-9
CDR3 protein: CASSLLRGGGYFYNEQFF
CDR3 DNA: TGTGCCAGCAGTTTACTCCGGGGCGGGGGTTACTTCTACAATGAGCAGTTCTTC

D gene: NA
J gene: TRBJ2-1
clone size: NA
V gene: TRBV4-1
CDR3 protein: CASSLPRGWKHNEQFF
CDR3 DNA: TGCGCCAGCAGCCTCCCCAGGGGTTGGAAACACAATGAGCAGTTCTTC

D gene: NA
J gene: TRBJ2-7
clone size: few
V gene: TRBV6-2/TRBV6-3
CDR3 protein: CASSQDGTGSYEQYF
CDR3 DNA: TGTGCCAGCAGTCAGGATGGGACGGGTTCCTACGAGCAGTACTTC

D gene: TRBD1
J gene: TRBJ1-1
clone size: NA
V gene: TRBV6-2/TRBV6-3
CDR3 protein: CASKRQGGADTEAFF
CDR3 DNA: TGTGCCAGCAAAAGACAGGGGGGAGCCGACACTGAAGCTTTCTTT

D gene: TRBD2
J gene: TRBJ2-3
clone size: NA
V gene: TRBV5-1
CDR3 protein: CVSSAGTSSDTQYF
CDR3 DNA: TGCGTCAGCAGCGCCGGGACTAGTTCAGATACGCAGTATTTT

D gene: TRBD1
J gene: TRBJ1-4
clone size: many
V gene: TRBV12-3/TRBV12-4
CDR3 protein: CASSLIRGPTNEKLFF
CDR3 DNA: TGTGCCAGCAGTCTGATCAGGGGGCCGACTAATGAAAAACTGTTTTTT

D gene: TRBD1
J gene: TRBJ2-3
clone size: few
V gene: TRBV12-3/TRBV12-4
CDR3 protein: CASSFRQGLYTDTQYF
CDR3 DNA: TGTGCCAGCAGTTTCCGACAGGGGCTATACACAGATACGCAGTATTTT

D gene: TRBD1
J gene: TRBJ1-1
clone size: few
V gene: TRBV4-1
CDR3 protein: CASSQPGQGAFYVAFF
CDR3 DNA: TGCGCCAGCAGCCAACCCGGACAGGGGGCCTTTTACGTGGCTTTCTTT

D gene: NA
J gene: TRBJ2-3
clone size: NA
V gene: TRBV2
CDR3 protein: CASSVLNTDTQYF
CDR3 DNA: TGTGCCAGCAGCGTCCTAAACACAGATACGCAGTATTTT

D gene: NA
J gene: TRBJ2-5
clone size: few
V gene: TRBV6-2/TRBV6-3
CDR3 protein: CASSYPTRQETQYF
CDR3 DNA: TGTGCCAGCAGTTACCCGACTAGACAAGAGACCCAGTACTTC

D gene: NA
J gene: TRBJ2-2
clone size: many
V gene: TRBV7-9
CDR3 protein: CASSFLSGSGELFF
CDR3 DNA: TGTGCCAGCAGCTTCCTCTCCGGGTCCGGGGAGCTGTTTTTT

D gene: NA
J gene: TRBJ2-6
clone size: few
V gene: TRBV14
CDR3 protein: CASSQEPGPGANVLTF
CDR3 DNA: TGTGCCAGCAGCCAAGAGCCAGGGCCTGGGGCCAACGTCCTGACTTTC

D gene: NA
J gene: TRBJ2-2
clone size: few
V gene: TRBV5-1
CDR3 protein: CASSGGSRVITGELFF
CDR3 DNA: TGCGCCAGCAGCGGTGGATCTAGGGTAATCACCGGGGAGCTGTTTTTT